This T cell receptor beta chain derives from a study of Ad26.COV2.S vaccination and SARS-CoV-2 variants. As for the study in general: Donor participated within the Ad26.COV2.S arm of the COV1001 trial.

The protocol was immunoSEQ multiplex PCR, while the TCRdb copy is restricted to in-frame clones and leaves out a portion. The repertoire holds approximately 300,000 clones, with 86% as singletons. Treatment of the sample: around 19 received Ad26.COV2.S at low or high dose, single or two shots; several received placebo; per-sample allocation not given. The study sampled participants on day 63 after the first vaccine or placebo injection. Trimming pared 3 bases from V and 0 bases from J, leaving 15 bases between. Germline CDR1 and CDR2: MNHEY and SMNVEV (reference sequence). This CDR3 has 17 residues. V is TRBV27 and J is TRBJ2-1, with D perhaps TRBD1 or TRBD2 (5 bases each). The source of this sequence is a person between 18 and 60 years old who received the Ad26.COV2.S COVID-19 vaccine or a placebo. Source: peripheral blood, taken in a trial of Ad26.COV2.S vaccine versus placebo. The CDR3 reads CASSFRSGPVSYNEQFF. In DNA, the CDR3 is TGTGCCAGCAGTTTTCGCTCGGGACCCGTCTCCTACAATGAGCAGTTCTTC.